This T cell receptor (beta chain) was recorded in a study of OX40 agonist ivuxolimab in advanced cancers. Study-level background: Each patient was given ivuxolimab into a vein every 2 weeks, at 0.01 to 10 mg/kg. Cancers in dose escalation were hepatocellular, melanoma, renal cell and head and neck.

The study, taken as a whole, reports: Among the least clonally expanded were partial responders at 0.1-3.0 mg/kg.

Notes on this clone: The antigen is unknown.

Assay: immunoSEQ multiplex PCR; the TCRdb copy retains only in-frame clones and omits some. The table has about 79,000 clones, 75% to 95% seen once. CDR1 SNHLY and CDR2 FYNNEI come from the germline V gene. The CDR3 is 15 residues long. V was pared by 9 bases and J by 2 bases, with 10 bases of the junction left unmatched. The receptor comes from an adult with an advanced solid tumor such as melanoma, head and neck, liver or kidney cancer. Specimen: CD4+ or CD8+ T cells sorted from blood, collected in a trial of the OX40 agonist ivuxolimab. This chain joins TRBV2 and TRBJ2-7; 10 positions match TRBD2. CDR3 amino acids: CASRPIGTSAYEQYF. Written as DNA, the CDR3 is TGTGCCAGTAGACCGATCGGGACTAGCGCCTACGAGCAGTACTTC.